The 14 T cell receptor beta chains presented below share a single source sample, sequenced in a study of blood T cell repertoires in COVID-19 (dated by TCRdb to about 2020). The protocol used for the library was the immunoSEQ multiplex PCR assay. TCRdb retrieved this table from immuneACCESS and kept in-frame rearrangements only. Not all clones are present; in checked studies, unresolved V genes account for under half, and no reason is known for the remainder. The sample yields 60,000 to 75,000 clones; 86% were counted once. The ten biggest clones cover 2% of the sample. Sequencing input: peripheral blood. The receptors originated from a man in his thirties or forties with acute or convalescent COVID-19.

The chain combines TRBV4-1 with TRBJ2-3; TRBD2 matches at 9 bases. The CDR3 has 16 amino acids. The germline gives CDR1 MGHRA, CDR2 YSYEKL. Trimming took 0 bases from V and 2 from J; bases not matched to a gene: 3. The chain's CDR3 is CASSQDGGGDTDTQYF. In nucleotides, the CDR3 is TGCGCCAGCAGCCAAGACGGCGGGGGGGACACAGATACGCAGTATTTT.

The rearrangement joins TRBV27 to TRBJ1-2; D is uncertain. From germline, CDR1 is MNHEY and CDR2 SMNVEV (reference sequence). The germline V and J ends were trimmed by 6 bases and 3 bases, with 14 bases remaining between them. The CDR3 covers 14 residues. CDR3 protein: CASSPETRDYGYTF. CDR3 in DNA: TGTGCCAGCAGCCCTGAGACTAGGGACTATGGCTACACCTTC.

The V gene is TRBV2, the J gene TRBJ2-5, with D possibly matching TRBD2 (5 bases). V dropped 7 bases and J dropped 1 base, with 10 bases sitting between them. This CDR3 region has 13 residues. Germline loops: CDR1 SNHLY, CDR2 FYNNEI. The CDR3 reads CASTWTPQETQYF. The CDR3 bases are TGTGCCAGCACCTGGACTCCCCAAGAGACCCAGTACTTC.

This chain uses TRBV7-2 with TRBJ2-2, with TRBD1 identical over 11 bases. Trimming took 5 bases from V and 6 from J; bases not matched to a gene: 8. The CDR3 length is 16 residues. Germline loops: CDR1 SGHTA, CDR2 FQGNSA. The chain's CDR3 is CASSRTGGAAAGELFF. The CDR3, as DNA: TGTGCCAGCAGCCGGACAGGGGGCGCAGCCGCCGGGGAGCTGTTTTTT. Based on the CDR3 plus reference TRBV7-2 and TRBJ2-2, the full variable domain is GAGVSQSPSNKVTEKGKDVELRCDPISGHTALYWYRQSLGQGLEFLIYFQGNSAPDKSGLPSDRFSAERTGGSVSTLTIQRTQQEDSAVYLCASSRTGGAAAGELFFGEGSRLTVL.

The V and J genes are TRBV18 and TRBJ1-5; 8 nucleotides line up with TRBD1. Germline trimming cut 4 bases from V and 0 bases from J; bases unmatched to any gene: 5. This CDR3 spans 16 amino acids. Per germline, CDR1 KGHSH and CDR2 LQKENI. The CDR3 is CASSLQGVYSNQPQHF. The CDR3 DNA follows: TGTGCCAGCTCACTACAGGGGGTCTATAGCAATCAGCCCCAGCATTTT. Drawing the rest from reference TRBV18 and TRBJ1-5, the complete variable domain is NAGVMQNPRHLVRRRGQEARLRCSPMKGHSHVYWYRQLPEEGLKFMVYLQKENIIDESGMPKERFSAEFPKEGPSILRIQQVVRGDSAAYFCASSLQGVYSNQPQHFGDGTRLSIL.

The CDR3 bases are TGTGCCAGTATGAGAACTAGCGGAAATTACGCGAACACCGGGGAGCTGTTTTTT. Encoded protein: CASMRTSGNYANTGELFF. The chain is built from TRBV19 and TRBJ2-2, with 8 bases identical to TRBD2. The trim removed 7 bases at V and 0 bases at J, leaving 13 bases unmatched. CDR3 length equals 18 residues. CDR1 is LNHDA, CDR2 SQIVND, per germline (reference sequence). The variable domain in full, with the rest retrieved from reference TRBV19 and TRBJ2-2, is DGGITQSPKYLFRKEGQNVTLSCEQNLNHDAMYWYRQDPGQGLRLIYYSQIVNDFQKGDIAEGYSVSREKKESFPLTVTSAQKNPTAFYLCASMRTSGNYANTGELFFGEGSRLTVL.

The J gene is TRBJ2-3, the V gene TRBV5-1; a possible D gene is TRBD1 (6 bases). The CDR3 is made up of 17 amino acids. Germline CDR1 reads SGHRS; CDR2 reads YFSETQ. Trimming removed 4 bases from V and 1 base from J, with 19 bases in between. CDR3 in amino acids: CASSRQGPFLGTDTQYF. CDR3 coding DNA: TGCGCCAGCAGCAGGCAGGGGCCCTTCCTCGGCACAGATACGCAGTATTTT.

The chain couples TRBV6-5 to TRBJ2-1; a weak D match, TRBD2 (6 bases). The CDR3 length is 15 residues. With 0 bases removed from V and 6 bases from J, the gap between germline ends came to 12 bases. The V gene's germline CDR1 is MNHEY and CDR2 SVGAGI. This CDR3 is CASSYSGLGPNEQFF. The CDR3, as DNA: TGTGCCAGCAGTTACTCGGGACTCGGGCCCAATGAGCAGTTCTTC.

The rearrangement uses TRBV28 and TRBJ1-6, with TRBD1 matching over 7 bases. This CDR3 spans 16 amino acids. CDR1 is MDHEN and CDR2 is SYDVKM in the germline V gene. J was trimmed by 8 bases and V by 4 bases; bases with no gene match: 11. The CDR3 nucleotides read TGTGCCAGCAGTTCCACAAAAGACAGGGATGATTCACCCCTCCACTTT. Residues: CASSSTKDRDDSPLHF.

The chain uses TRBV4-2 and TRBJ1-2; D is unresolved. From germline, CDR1 is LGHNA and CDR2 YNFKEQ. The ends were cut back, 2 bases at V and 4 bases at J, with 14 bases in the middle. CDR3 size: 15 residues. The CDR3, as DNA: TGTGCCAGCAGCCAACGTCCCTCCCCCAGCTATGGCTACACCTTC. It encodes CASSQRPSPSYGYTF.

The chain carries TRBV7-2 and TRBJ1-4; 11 bases line up with TRBD1. The V gene end was trimmed by 6 bases and the J gene end by 10 bases; junction bases not matched to a gene: 10. The germline gives CDR1 SGHTA, CDR2 FQGNSA. The CDR3 length is 15 residues. CDR3 sequence (DNA): TGTGCCAGCAGTTCCGCCCGGGACAGGGGGGCAAAACTGTTTTTT. Its protein is CASSSARDRGAKLFF.

This clone occurred a few times. The gene calls are TRBV27 and TRBJ2-7; D perhaps matches TRBD2 (7 bases). The V end lost 6 bases, the J end lost 4 bases, and 19 bases lay between the germline ends. The germline V gene has CDR1 MNHEY and CDR2 SMNVEV (reference sequence). This CDR3 is 15 amino acids long. The CDR3 DNA follows: TGTGCCAGCAGGCACCGACGGGGGGCCCAATACGAGCAGTACGTC. Protein: CASRHRRGAQYEQYV.

The rearrangement links TRBV6-2 or TRBV6-3 to TRBJ1-2, with TRBD1 as a possible D gene (6 bases). The germline gives CDR1 MNHEY, CDR2 SVGEGT. The V gene lost 6 bases and the J gene lost 3 bases, with 17 bases spanning the gap. The CDR3 has 15 residues. CDR3 coding DNA: TGTGCCAGCAGCTCCCTAAGGGGGAGAGACTATGGCTACACCTTC. This translates into CASSSLRGRDYGYTF.

The chain recombines TRBV19 with TRBJ1-2; maybe TRBD1 (5 bases). CDR3 length equals 15 residues. Germline V CDR1 and CDR2: LNHDA, SQIVND (reference sequence). With 1 base removed from V and 2 bases from J, the gap between germline ends came to 11 bases. The CDR3 nucleotides are TGTGCCAGTAGTATAGTTTGGCAGGGAAACTATGGCTACACCTTC. It codes for CASSIVWQGNYGYTF. Together with reference TRBV19 and TRBJ1-2, the CDR3 gives the full variable domain: DGGITQSPKYLFRKEGQNVTLSCEQNLNHDAMYWYRQDPGQGLRLIYYSQIVNDFQKGDIAEGYSVSREKKESFPLTVTSAQKNPTAFYLCASSIVWQGNYGYTFGSGTRLTVV.